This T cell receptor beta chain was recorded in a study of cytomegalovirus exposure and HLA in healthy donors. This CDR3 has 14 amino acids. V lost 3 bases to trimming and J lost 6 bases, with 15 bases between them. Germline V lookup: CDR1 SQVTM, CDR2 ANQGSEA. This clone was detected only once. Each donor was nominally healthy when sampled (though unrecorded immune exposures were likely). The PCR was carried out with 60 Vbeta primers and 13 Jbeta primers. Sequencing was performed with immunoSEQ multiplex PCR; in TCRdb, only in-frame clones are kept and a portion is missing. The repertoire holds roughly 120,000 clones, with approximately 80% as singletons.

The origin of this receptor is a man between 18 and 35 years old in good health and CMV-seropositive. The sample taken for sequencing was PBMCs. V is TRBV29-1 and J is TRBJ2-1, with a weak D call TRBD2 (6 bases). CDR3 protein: CSVDWDFPSNEQFF. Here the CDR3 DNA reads TGCAGCGTTGACTGGGACTTCCCCTCCAATGAGCAGTTCTTC.